What follows are 3 T cell receptor beta chains derived from one specimen sequenced in a study of blood T cells in healthy people across ages (dated by TCRdb to the mid-2010s). The receptor library was made with 5' RACE. TCRdb names Illumina HiSeq 2500 as the instrument used. A second PCR of about 6 to 12 cycles was run with a J-beta primer mix and a sample-barcoded 5' primer. The public sequencing data were trimmed at Q25 with fastp and processed into clonotypes with MiXCR by TCRdb, which kept only in-frame beta chains. Rows are combined by CDR3 protein, so each entry shows the most common genes and DNA. This sample has approximately 940,000 distinct CDR3 sequences in its table, and around 48% of those were observed once. Around an eighth of the sample is taken by the ten largest. Sequenced input: blood. These receptor sequences come from a man younger than 45 in good health.

This clonotype showed up just a few times. V and J are TRBV5-1 and TRBJ1-2; 10 nucleotides line up with TRBD1. The germline gives CDR1 SGHRS, CDR2 YFSETQ. The CDR3 is made up of 15 amino acids. J was trimmed by 4 bases and V by 3 bases; bases with no gene match: 6. The CDR3: CASSSGTGEIYGYTF. CDR3 nucleotide sequence: TGCGCCAGCAGCTCCGGGACAGGGGAAATCTATGGCTACACCTTC.

This clonotype has only one observation. The chain links TRBV6-2 or TRBV6-3 to TRBJ1-5; 8 nucleotides line up with TRBD1. Germline CDR1 reads MNHEY; CDR2 reads SVGEGT. The CDR3 runs to 15 residues. The V gene end was trimmed by 5 bases and the J gene end by 2 bases; junction bases not matched to a gene: 5. This chain's CDR3 is CASSRQGFRNQPQHF. CDR3 nucleotides: TGTGCCAGCAGTAGACAGGGGTTTCGCAATCAGCCCCAGCATTTT.

The rearrangement links TRBV7-3 to TRBJ1-1; the match to TRBD1 covers 7 bases. CDR3 size: 14 residues. The ends lost 5 bases at V and 7 bases at J; junction bases unmatched: 10. CDR1 and CDR2 (germline): SGHTA, FQGTGA. CDR3 nucleotides: TGTGCCAGCAGCCAAAGGGGGTCAGGGGGTGAAGCTTTCTTT. Residues: CASSQRGSGGEAFF.